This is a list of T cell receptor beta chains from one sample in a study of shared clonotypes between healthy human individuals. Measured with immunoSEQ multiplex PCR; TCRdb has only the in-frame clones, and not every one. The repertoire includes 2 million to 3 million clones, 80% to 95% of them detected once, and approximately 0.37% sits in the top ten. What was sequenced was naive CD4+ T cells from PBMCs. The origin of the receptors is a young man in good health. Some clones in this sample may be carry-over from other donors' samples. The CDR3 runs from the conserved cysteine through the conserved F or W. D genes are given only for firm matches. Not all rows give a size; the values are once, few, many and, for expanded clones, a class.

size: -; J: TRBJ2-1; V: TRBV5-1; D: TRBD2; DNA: TGCGCCAGCAGCTTGGTTGGCGGGAGGGGCAACAATGAGCAGTTCTTC; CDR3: CASSLVGGRGNNEQFF
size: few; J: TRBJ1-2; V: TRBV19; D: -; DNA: TGTGCCAGTAGTATTATCGGAGCTTCGTGTGTCTTC; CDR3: CASSIIGASCVF
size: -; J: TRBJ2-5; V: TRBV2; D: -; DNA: TGTGCCAGCAGTCTAGAGACCCAGTACTTC; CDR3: CASSLETQYF
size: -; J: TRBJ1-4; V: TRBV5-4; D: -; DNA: TGTGCCAGCAGCTGGACGGATGAAAAACTGTTTTTT; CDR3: CASSWTDEKLFF
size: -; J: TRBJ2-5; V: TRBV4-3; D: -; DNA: TGCGCCAGCAGCCAAGATGGCAGGAGGTCCCTACAAGAGACCCAGTACTTC; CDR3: CASSQDGRRSLQETQYF
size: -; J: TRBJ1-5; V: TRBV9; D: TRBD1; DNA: TGTGCCAGCAGCGGCAGATTCCCGGGACAGGGGTTTTCTCAGCCCCAGCATTTT; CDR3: CASSGRFPGQGFSQPQHF
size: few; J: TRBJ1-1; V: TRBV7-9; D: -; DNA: TGTGCCAGCAGCTTTTCGTACAGCTTGAACACTGAAGCTTTCTTT; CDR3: CASSFSYSLNTEAFF
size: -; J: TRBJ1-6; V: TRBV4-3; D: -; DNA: TGCGCCAGCAGCCTAGCCCTGAATGATAATTCACCCCTCCACTTT; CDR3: CASSLALNDNSPLHF
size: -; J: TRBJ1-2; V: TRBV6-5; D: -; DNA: TGTGCCAGCAGTTCTTCAGTCTATGGCTACACCTTC; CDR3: CASSSSVYGYTF
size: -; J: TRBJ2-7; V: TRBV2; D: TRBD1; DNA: TGTGCCAGCAGTGGGGGACAGGCTATGGAGCAGTACTTC; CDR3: CASSGGQAMEQYF
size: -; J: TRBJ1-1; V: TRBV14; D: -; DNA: TGTGCCAGCAGCCAAACTGGGTTTAACACTGAAGCTTTCTTT; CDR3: CASSQTGFNTEAFF
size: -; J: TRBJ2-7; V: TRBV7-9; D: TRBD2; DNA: TGTGCCAGCAGTAGACTAGCGGGAGACGAGCAGTACTTC; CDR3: CASSRLAGDEQYF
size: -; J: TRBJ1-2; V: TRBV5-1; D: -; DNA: TGCGCCAGCAGCTTAAGGGAGTACTCCTATGGCTACACCTTC; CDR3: CASSLREYSYGYTF
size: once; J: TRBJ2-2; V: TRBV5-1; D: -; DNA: TGCGCCAGCAGCTTGTCTAGCCCGAACACCGGGGAGCTGTTTTTT; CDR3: CASSLSSPNTGELFF
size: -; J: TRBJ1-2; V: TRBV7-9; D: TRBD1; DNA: TGTGCCAGCAGCCGGGGACAGGGGCTCTATGGCTACACCTTC; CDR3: CASSRGQGLYGYTF
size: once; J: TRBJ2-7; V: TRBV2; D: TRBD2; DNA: TGTGCCAGCAGTTCTAACTCCGGGACTAGCGGCGAGCAGTACTTC; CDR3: CASSSNSGTSGEQYF
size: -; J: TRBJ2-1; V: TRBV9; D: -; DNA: TGTGCCAGCAGCCCCCAGGGACTCAACAATGAGCAGTTCTTC; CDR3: CASSPQGLNNEQFF
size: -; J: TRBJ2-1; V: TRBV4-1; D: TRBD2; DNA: TGCGCCAGCAGCCAATCGAGTCCGGGGACTAGCGGGAGGGATGAGCAGTTCTTC; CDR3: CASSQSSPGTSGRDEQFF
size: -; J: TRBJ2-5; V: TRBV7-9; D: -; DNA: TGTGCCAGCAGCTTATGGTCTTCCCAAGAGACCCAGTACTTC; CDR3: CASSLWSSQETQYF
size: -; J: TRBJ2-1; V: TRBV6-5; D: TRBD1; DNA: TGTGCCAGCAGATCAACAGGGGATGAGCAGTTCTTC; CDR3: CASRSTGDEQFF
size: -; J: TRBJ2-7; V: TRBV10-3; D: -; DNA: TGTGCCTCTGCGGGAACTGTCAGCGAGCAGTACTTC; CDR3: CASAGTVSEQYF
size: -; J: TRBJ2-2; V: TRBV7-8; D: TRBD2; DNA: TGTGCCAGCAGCTTAAGGTCGGCTAGCGGGAACACCGGGGAGCTGTTTTTT; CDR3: CASSLRSASGNTGELFF
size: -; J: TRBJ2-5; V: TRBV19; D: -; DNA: TGTGCCAGTAGTTGGCGGCAATCTCAAGAGACCCAGTACTTC; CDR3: CASSWRQSQETQYF